Each of the 7 T cell receptor beta chains below was sequenced from the same sample in a study of T cells in Graves' hyperthyroidism and ophthalmopathy. TCR beta CDR3 region amplification was performed from RNA transcripts. With the HTBI primer set, the TCR CDR3 went through a first round of RT-PCR. TCRdb ran MiXCR on the multiplex PCR reads and lists one entry per CDR3 protein. The sample carries about 510,000 distinct CDR3 sequences, 14% recorded once. The source material was blood. The receptors were sampled from a woman aged 40 to 50 with Graves' hyperthyroidism.

This clonotype was seen repeatedly, ten times or more. The J gene is TRBJ2-1, the V gene TRBV20-1; TRBD2 matches at 12 bases. V lost 5 bases to trimming and J lost 7 bases; unmatched junction nucleotides: 9. Germline V CDR1 and CDR2: DFQATT, SNEGSKA (reference sequence). The CDR3 has 15 amino acids. The CDR3 loop reads CSAARGLAGLNEQFF. CDR3 DNA sequence: TGCAGTGCTGCGCGAGGACTAGCGGGACTTAATGAGCAGTTCTTC.

The chain is built from TRBV5-1 and TRBJ2-1; tentative D call: TRBD1 (7 bases). The CDR3 extends over 15 amino acids. Trimming removed 3 bases from V and 4 bases from J, with 14 bases in between. Germline CDR1 is SGHRS and CDR2 is YFSETQ. CDR3 protein: CASSWGGTEYNEQFF. As DNA, the CDR3 is TGCGCCAGCAGCTGGGGCGGGACAGAATACAATGAGCAGTTCTTC. Combining the CDR3 with reference TRBV5-1 and TRBJ2-1 gives the whole variable domain KAGVTQTPRYLIKTRGQQVTLSCSPISGHRSVSWYQQTPGQGLQFLFEYFSETQRNKGNFPGRFSGRQFSNSRSEMNVSTLELGDSALYLCASSWGGTEYNEQFFGPGTRLTVL.

Only a few counts were recorded for this clonotype. CDR3 in amino acids: CASSHDGNQPQHF. In nucleotides, the CDR3 is TGTGCCAGCAGCCATGATGGTAATCAGCCCCAGCATTTT. The chain recombines TRBV14 with TRBJ1-5, with D unresolved. Per germline, CDR1 SGHDN and CDR2 FVKESK. The CDR3 length is 13 residues. The germline V and J ends were trimmed by 3 bases and 4 bases, with 7 bases remaining between them.

This clonotype was recorded at least ten times. The chain employs TRBV20-1 and TRBJ2-7; 10 bases are a match to TRBD2. The CDR3 contains 16 residues. Looked up from germline, CDR1 is DFQATT and CDR2 is SNEGSKA (reference sequence). The J segment lost 0 bases and the V segment lost 5 bases, leaving 10 bases of the junction unmatched. CDR3: CSARYRTSGSSYEQYF. The CDR3 DNA is TGCAGTGCTCGCTACCGGACTAGCGGAAGCTCCTACGAGCAGTACTTC.

Many counts were recorded for this clonotype. The V and J genes are TRBV7-6 and TRBJ2-7, with 8 bases that match TRBD1. This CDR3 region has 17 residues. Per the germline V gene, CDR1 is SGHVS and CDR2 is FNYEAQ. The V gene end was trimmed by 1 base and the J gene end by 3 bases; junction bases not matched to a gene: 11. This chain's CDR3 is CASSLGPGQASFYEQYF. CDR3 bases: TGTGCCAGCAGCTTAGGGCCGGGACAGGCGTCGTTCTACGAGCAGTACTTC.

Ten or more counts support this clonotype. The genes are TRBV11-1 and TRBJ2-3; a possible D gene is TRBD2 (5 bases). The CDR3 spans 14 residues. Germline CDR1 reads SGHAT; CDR2 reads FQDESV (reference sequence). Trimming pared 2 bases from V and 3 bases from J, leaving 9 bases between. The CDR3 bases are TGTGCCAGCAGCTTACTAGCAGAGACAGATACGCAGTATTTT. Translating gives CASSLLAETDTQYF.

V usage is TRBV19 and J usage is TRBJ2-2; 13 bases fit TRBD2. CDR3 length: 18 residues. CDR1 is LNHDA and CDR2 is SQIVND in the germline V gene (reference sequence). The ends lost 6 bases at V and 1 base at J; junction bases unmatched: 8. The CDR3 loop is CASRKGLAGVKNTGELFF. CDR3 nucleotide sequence: TGTGCCAGTAGGAAAGGACTAGCGGGAGTAAAGAACACCGGGGAGCTGTTTTTT.